The 3 T cell receptor beta chains below all came from one sample that was sequenced in a study of blood T cell repertoires in COVID-19. Clones were sequenced by immunoSEQ multiplex PCR, and TCRdb holds only the in-frame ones, with some missing. Here the sample spans 120,000 to 150,000 clones, around nine tenths being singletons. Input material: peripheral blood. Every receptor here comes from a human donor in a cohort sampled during active COVID-19.

The V and J genes are TRBV19 and TRBJ1-1, with TRBD1 as a possible D gene (5 bases). The V and J ends lost 6 bases and 6 bases respectively, with 11 bases between them. Germline-derived CDR1 and CDR2 are LNHDA and SQIVND (reference sequence). CDR3 length: 12 amino acids. The DNA of the CDR3 is TGTGCCAGTAGATCGGGGGGTTCTGAAGCTTTCTTT. It is translated as CASRSGGSEAFF.

The J gene is TRBJ2-2, the V gene TRBV5-1, with D unresolved. Trimming shortened V by 0 bases and J by 5 bases, and 8 bases separated the two germline ends. Germline lookup yields CDR1 SGHRS and CDR2 YFSETQ. The CDR3 is 14 amino acids. DNA of the CDR3: TGCGCCAGCAGCTTGGGTAGTTCAACCGGGGAGCTGTTTTTT. Protein product: CASSLGSSTGELFF.

This rearrangement joins TRBV4-2 to TRBJ2-7, with 8 nucleotides matching TRBD1. V shed 0 bases and J 3 bases; nucleotides not matched to a gene: 13. This CDR3 has 18 amino acids. CDR1 and CDR2 (germline): LGHNA, YNFKEQ. The CDR3 region has the DNA TGTGCCAGCAGCCAAGAACGGACAGGGAGCAGTCCCTACTACGAGCAGTACTTC. It specifies CASSQERTGSSPYYEQYF.